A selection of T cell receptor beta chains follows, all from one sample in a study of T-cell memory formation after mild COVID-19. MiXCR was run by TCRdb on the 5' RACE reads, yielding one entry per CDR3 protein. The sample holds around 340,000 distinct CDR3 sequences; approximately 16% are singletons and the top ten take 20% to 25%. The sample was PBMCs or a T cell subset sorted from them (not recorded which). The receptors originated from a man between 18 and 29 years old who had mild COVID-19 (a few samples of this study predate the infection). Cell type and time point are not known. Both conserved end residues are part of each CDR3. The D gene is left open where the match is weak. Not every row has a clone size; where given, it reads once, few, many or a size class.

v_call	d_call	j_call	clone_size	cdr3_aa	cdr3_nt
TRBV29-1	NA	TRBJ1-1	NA	CSVLGKGGKNTEAFF	TGCAGCGTCCTGGGAAAGGGCGGGAAGAACACTGAAGCTTTCTTT
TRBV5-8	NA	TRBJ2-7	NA	CASSLLGRGYEQYF	TGTGCCAGCAGCTTGCTCGGCAGGGGTTACGAGCAGTACTTC
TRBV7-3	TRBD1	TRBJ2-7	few	CASSFDRDYEQYF	TGTGCCAGCAGCTTTGACAGGGACTACGAGCAGTACTTC
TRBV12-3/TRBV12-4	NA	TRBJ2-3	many	CASRRGRVDTQYF	TGTGCCAGCAGACGGGGCCGGGTAGATACGCAGTATTTT
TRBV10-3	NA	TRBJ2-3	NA	CAISANGGIADTQYF	TGTGCCATCAGTGCTAACGGGGGAATCGCAGATACGCAGTATTTT
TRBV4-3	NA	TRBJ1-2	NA	CASSQESGSYGYTF	TGCGCCAGCAGCCAAGAATCAGGGTCCTATGGCTACACCTTC
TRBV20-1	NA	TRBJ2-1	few	CSARSPYNEQFF	TGCAGTGCTAGATCCCCCTACAATGAGCAGTTCTTC
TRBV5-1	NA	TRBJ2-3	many	CASSLTGINTQYF	TGCGCCAGCAGTCTCACCGGGATTAATACGCAGTATTTT
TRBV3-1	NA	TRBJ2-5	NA	CASLRTAQETQYF	TGTGCCAGCCTGAGGACAGCTCAAGAGACCCAGTACTTC
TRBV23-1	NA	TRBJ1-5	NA	CASSQGQPQHF	TGCGCCAGCAGTCAAGGTCAGCCCCAGCATTTT
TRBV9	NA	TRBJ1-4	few	CASSVEGGTEKLFF	TGTGCCAGCAGCGTAGAAGGGGGAACGGAAAAACTGTTTTTT
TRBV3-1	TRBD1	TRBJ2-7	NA	CASSQGQGVGEQYF	TGTGCCAGCAGCCAGGGACAGGGGGTCGGCGAGCAGTACTTC
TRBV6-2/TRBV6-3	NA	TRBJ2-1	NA	CASSYSGRAEQFF	TGTGCCAGCAGTTACTCGGGAAGGGCTGAGCAGTTCTTC
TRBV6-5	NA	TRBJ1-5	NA	CASSYSNTNQPQHF	TGTGCCAGCAGTTACTCGAACACCAATCAGCCCCAGCATTTT
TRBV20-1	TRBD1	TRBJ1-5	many	CSARFGVWGQGVPPQHF	TGCAGTGCTCGGTTTGGTGTTTGGGGACAGGGGGTCCCGCCCCAGCATTTT
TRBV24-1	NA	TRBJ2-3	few	CATSFSAEADTQYF	TGTGCCACCAGTTTCAGCGCGGAGGCAGATACGCAGTATTTT
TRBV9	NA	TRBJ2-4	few	CASTDSKNIQYF	TGTGCCAGCACCGACAGCAAAAACATTCAGTACTTC
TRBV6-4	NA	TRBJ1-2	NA	CASDRGYRANYGYTF	TGTGCCAGCGACCGGGGGTACAGGGCTAACTATGGCTACACCTTC
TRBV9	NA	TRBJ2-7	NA	CASSDPEGGTDEQYF	TGTGCCAGCAGCGATCCTGAGGGGGGGACGGACGAGCAGTACTTC
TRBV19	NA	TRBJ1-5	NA	CASSPWGGLPKPQHF	TGTGCCAGTAGTCCCTGGGGCGGACTGCCTAAACCCCAGCATTTT
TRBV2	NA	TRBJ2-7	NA	CASRGVTYEQYF	TGTGCCAGCAGAGGGGTAACCTACGAGCAGTACTTC
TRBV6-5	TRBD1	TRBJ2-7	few	CASSYSDRASYEQYF	TGTGCCAGCAGTTACTCCGACAGGGCCTCCTACGAGCAGTACTTC
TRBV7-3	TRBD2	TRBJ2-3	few	CASSLGLAGGPADTQYF	TGTGCCAGCAGCTTGGGACTAGCGGGGGGGCCTGCAGATACGCAGTATTTT
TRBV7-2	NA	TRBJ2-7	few	CASSLGSQAGEYF	TGTGCCAGCAGCTTAGGGTCCCAAGCAGGGGAGTACTTC
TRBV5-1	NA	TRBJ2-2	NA	CASSLLTRDSQPTGELFF	TGCGCCAGCAGCTTATTAACCCGGGACTCCCAGCCCACCGGGGAGCTGTTTTTT
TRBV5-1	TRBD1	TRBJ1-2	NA	CASSSTGEYGYTF	TGCGCCAGCAGCTCGACAGGGGAATATGGCTACACCTTC